This T cell receptor (beta chain) is drawn from a study of cytomegalovirus exposure and HLA in healthy donors. Germline V CDR1 and CDR2: DFQATT, SNEGSKA (reference sequence). The CDR3 extends over 10 amino acids. V was cut by 8 bases and J by 6 bases, with 10 bases left in between. General observations from the study: A missense DCLRE1C variant was associated with V- and J-gene trimming of TCR beta chains in a later analysis, and an independent cohort replicated the association. A highly shared variant cluster was judged a likely technical artifact.

Vbeta (60) and Jbeta (13) primers were used in the PCR. The data were produced by immunoSEQ multiplex PCR, yet TCRdb's version contains in-frame clones alone and is incomplete. The data hold roughly 190,000 clones, with 9.5% observed a single time. This clone was found many times. Its antigen remains unknown. Donors had nominal health at sampling but likely had unrecorded immune exposures. Sequences were obtained from PBMCs. The clonotype was recovered from a woman in her 30s in good health and CMV-seropositive. The genes are TRBV20-1 and TRBJ1-2, with a possible D match to TRBD1 (6 bases). The CDR3: CSPQGNGYTF. CDR3 bases: TGCAGTCCGCAGGGGAATGGCTACACCTTC.